This T cell receptor (beta chain) came from a study of beta chain features in type 1 diabetes. General study findings and limits: Researchers could not determine here whether HLA type influences TCRB rearrangement.

Every bit of the isolated RNA underwent reverse transcription, so sequencing read expressed TCRB transcripts. The table came from immunoSEQ multiplex PCR; TCRdb's copy has only in-frame clones and leaves some out. There are under 900,000 clones in the sample; 15% to 20% occur only once, and roughly 0.025% lies in the top ten. Germline V gene sequence: CDR1 MDHEN, CDR2 SYDVKM. The CDR3 runs 14 residues. The V and J ends lost 5 bases and 5 bases, in that order; junction bases with no gene match: 7. Concerning this clone itself: What it recognizes is unknown.

This sequence joins TRBV28 and TRBJ2-7, with 9 bases that match TRBD2. The source is a woman aged 18-30 years in good health. Material for sequencing was naive CD4+ T cells from blood. The CDR3 region has the DNA TGTGCCAGCAGTCCTGGCGGGAGGGCCGACGAGCAGTACTTC. Translating it yields CASSPGGRADEQYF.